This T cell receptor (beta chain) was profiled in a study of cytomegalovirus exposure and HLA in healthy donors (dated by TCRdb to 2017 to 2019). Background on the whole study: According to an earlier analysis of a few hundred of the donors, some 180 million T cells yielded approximately 120 million unique TCR beta sequences and about 300 Gb of sequence data. To predict cytomegalovirus infection status, the study combined high-throughput TCR immunosequencing, statistical association of individual TCRs with disease status, and machine learning. Class I and class II HLA loci were covered by the typing at four-digit resolution. Donor age, sex, ethnicity and CMV serostatus were compiled together with the repertoire data. Four to six DR-DQ haplotypes were handled as single units for association and clustering, since linkage in the cohort was strong. The number of donors typed differed by locus, with about 629-630 for A, B, C, DRB1 and DQB1, around 560 for DQA1, 600 to 610 for DPA1, and 400 to 490 for DPB1. The study profiled the T cell repertoires of more than 500 subjects by immunosequencing and related them to cytomegalovirus serostatus. All discovery cohort repertoires had been generated on a single sequencing platform. An early release that covered about 600 HLA-typed donors contained about 300 gigabases of sequencing data and around 80 million unique TCR sequences. A later analysis re-examined previously published TCR beta repertoires from just over 650 donors and added high-resolution HLA genotyping to investigate patterns of TCR occurrence. The aim of the study was to test whether cataloging public T cell receptors could identify signatures of past pathogen exposure. A separate validation cohort of roughly 120 different subjects was used in addition to the roughly 720-subject first cohort. A later genetic analysis used genome-wide SNP genotypes for about 55% of the 666 donors, treating that subset as a discovery cohort. Rather than using new phenotypic data, the later analysis identified candidate immune exposures from TCR beta sequences and from how often those sequences occurred across donors. An earlier analysis of more than 450 of the donors used high-throughput TCR beta sequencing to judge whether each TCR beta V gene segment behaved as functional or pseudogenic. Across 300 to 500 genotyped donors of the cohort, an average of roughly 250,000 unique TCR beta nucleotide sequences per donor were sequenced, and around 20% of those sequences were non-productive. The genetic ancestry cluster associated with self-reported Caucasian donors included 70% to 85% of the approximately 400 genotyped donors. On the study overall, not on this receptor specifically: In a later analysis, most CMV-associated TCR beta chains were found to appear HLA-restricted, with HLA associations seemingly driven largely by CMV exposure. A later genetic analysis associated a missense DCLRE1C variant with V-gene and J-gene trimming of TCR beta chains, and an independent cohort replicated the association. According to a later analysis, parvovirus B19, influenza, CMV and Epstein-Barr virus appeared linked to several top co-occurrence clusters. A later analysis associated around 16,000 TCR beta sequences with specific HLA alleles at a false discovery rate of 0.05. In an earlier analysis of a few hundred of the donors, most TCR beta V segments were observed in productive rearrangements about 90% or about 30% of the time, broadly matching IMGT annotations. Most TCR sequences were seen in very few donors, while some public TCRs were found in many individuals. The 87-base-pair reads could not distinguish some IMGT-functional V segments, including TRBV6-2 and TRBV6-3, so those segments were excluded. The sequencing pipeline was judged likely to have produced a cluster of highly shared sequence variants as a technical artifact. In a later analysis, HLA-associated TCR beta chains showed more clonal expansion and lower generation probabilities than non-associated chains that were equally common. The presence/absence analyses assumed that sequencing depth was roughly uniform across donors, and that assumption may not be true. According to a later genetic analysis, donors in an Asian-associated ancestry cluster had fewer N-insertions in productive TCRs than the approximately 630-donor mean. In a later analysis, the rate of TCR association differed among HLA loci, with DRB1 alleles having the most associated TCRs and HLA-C alleles having the fewest. Linkage disequilibrium might explain the correlated functional status among segregating V segments, but an unknown experimental factor could not be excluded. A further reported finding was that TCR beta sequences accurately predicted the HLA-A and HLA-B alleles for most subjects in the first cohort. It was suggested by the authors that the approach could potentially be generalized to other disease states and immunological phenotypes. The study gave a list of 150 to 200 TCR beta chains associated with cytomegalovirus. In this cohort, only TCR beta chains were sequenced, and detectable features were limited by the absence of alpha or paired-chain data. In vitro tests confirmed that three of the cytomegalovirus-associated TCR beta chains recognize cytomegalovirus antigens. The classifier was reported to diagnose cytomegalovirus status with high specificity and sensitivity in both the original and validation cohorts. The only immune exposure information available for the cohort was CMV serostatus. Because some donors lacked HLA typing at each locus, the association tests relied only on the typed subset. Assigning TCR associations to individual alleles was difficult when HLA alleles, especially DR and DQ, strongly co-occurred. Over 15 rarely observed V segments, including chromosome 9 orphons, were excluded from the earlier analysis of almost 600 of the donors because counts were too low.

The sample holds one count of this clone. It has no known antigen specificity. Within one base of it there is no much larger clone, and no base qualities were kept. The cohort consisted of 650 to 700 healthy bone marrow donors. All cohort members were sampled while nominally healthy, although unrecorded immune exposures were likely present. The donor was CMV seronegative and belonged to the group of more than 300 seronegative cohort members. Each donor provided a peripheral blood sample, and peripheral blood mononuclear cells were used for TCR beta sequencing. Genomic DNA was extracted from the blood cell samples with the Qiagen DNeasy Blood Extraction Kit. The CDR1 and CDR2 encoded by the germline V gene are SGHRS and YFSETQ. From V the trimming removes 4 bases and from J it removes 3 bases, while the gene matches leave 10 bases of the junction unaccounted for. The CDR3, from cysteine to phenylalanine, totals 17 residues. The DNA shown is the 51-base CDR3, in frame from base 1.

Library generation was performed with the immunoSEQ multiplex PCR assay. The multiplex PCR relied on a mix of 60 forward primers for TCR Vbeta segments and 13 reverse primers for TCR Jbeta segments. A multiplex PCR assay on genomic DNA amplified the CDR3 region of rearranged TCR beta genes. On the Illumina HiSeq System, the amplified TCR beta libraries were sequenced as 87-base-pair reads. Per the source publication's procedure: In a later analysis, tens of millions of unique TCR beta chains were counted across the 650 to 700 repertoires, and roughly 11 million of these chains were shared by at least two donors. To remove PCR and sequencing errors, raw reads were error-corrected and collapsed into unique sequences using a nearest-neighbor algorithm that merged closely related sequences. V, D and J gene segments were assigned by aligning CDR3 sequences to IMGT reference sequences. Each retained sequence needed at least a six-nucleotide match to both a V gene segment and a J gene segment. A rearrangement counted as productive if the CDR3 had no stop codons and remained in frame with V and J, and every other rearrangement counted as non-productive. CDR3 was defined according to IMGT convention as the region running from the second conserved V-encoded cysteine to the conserved J-encoded phenylalanine. Sequences without an unambiguous match to a single V gene segment were excluded from the earlier analysis of almost 600 of the donors. In an earlier analysis of 500 to 750 of the donors, V segments were called functional above 56.7% productive rearrangements and were called segregating when the between-donor standard deviation exceeded 5%. To diagnose cytomegalovirus status from the catalog of TCR beta chain sequences, a statistical classification framework was built. In a later analysis, TCR nucleotide sequences were compared against IMGT/GENE-DB human TR gene sequences so that V and J genes could be assigned. A later analysis assigned CDR3 sequences and most-parsimonious VDJ recombination scenarios with the TCRdist pipeline. In a later analysis, each TCR beta chain was defined by its CDR3 amino acid sequence together with its V-gene family, and reads without a unique V-gene family were excluded. In a later analysis, 450 to 600 highly shared, low-generation-probability nucleotide sequences were removed to address suspected cross-contamination and a sequencing artifact. In a later analysis, a clonal expansion index for each public chain was calculated from normalized within-repertoire ranks of inferred template counts. Generation probabilities in a later analysis came from a VDJ recombination model fitted to out-of-frame rearrangements, and those results were checked against IGoR. In a later analysis, hypergeometric tests were used to score TCR-TCR, TCR-HLA and TCR-CMV co-occurrence, with a repertoire-size bias correction applied to TCR pairs. False discovery rates were estimated in a later analysis by permuting HLA or CMV assignments 20 times. In a later analysis, co-occurring TCRs were grouped using DBSCAN, and TCRdist sequence similarity was added for clustering within HLA-allele-positive subsets. Repertoires with fewer than 30,000 or more than 120,000 public chains, plus five repertoires with anomalous nucleotide sharing, were excluded from co-occurrence clustering. This immuneACCESS table, as held by TCRdb, lists in-frame sequences with V and J called but not all clones. Of the missing ones, under half trace to an unresolved V gene in checked studies; the others have no known cause. That table supplies the V and J calls and clone size; D and trimming were determined from the DNA. A total of 95,000 to 150,000 clones appear in this sample, 60% to 85% of them only once. Jointly, the top ten make up more than 1% of the sample.

The sequencing sample was made of PBMCs. The sequence links TRBV5-1 to TRBJ2-2; 9 bases in the junction line up with TRBD1. This receptor was taken from a female donor in good health and CMV-seronegative. The DNA sequence is given as TGCGCCAGCAGCCGAGGGGCACAGGGGGCGGACACCGGGGAGCTGTTTTTT. Protein translation: CASSRGAQGADTGELFF.